These T cell receptor beta chains were read from a single sample in a study of blood T cell repertoires in COVID-19. Profiled with immunoSEQ multiplex PCR; TCRdb holds only in-frame clones, not every one. The data show more than 150,000 clones, about 77% seen once. The material sequenced was peripheral blood. Receptors originate from a woman older than 75 with active or convalescent COVID-19. Each CDR3 is given with its conserved first and last residue. D genes are given only for firm matches. Clone sizes are given selectively: once, few, many, or a class where the clone is expanded.

j_call cdr3_length d_call v_call clone_size cdr3_aa cdr3_nt
TRBJ2-1 13 NA TRBV25-1 once CASSGPGRSEQFF TGTGCCAGCAGTGGCCCAGGGAGGTCGGAGCAGTTCTTC
TRBJ2-3 14 NA TRBV28 NA CASSFLSGTDTQYF TGTGCCAGCAGTTTTTTGAGTGGCACAGATACGCAGTATTTT
TRBJ1-1 16 NA TRBV5-1 NA CASSLGFGGSDTEAFF TGCGCCAGCAGCTTGGGGTTCGGAGGGAGTGACACTGAAGCTTTCTTT
TRBJ2-7 15 NA TRBV9 NA CASSVTAGAHYEQYF TGTGCCAGCAGCGTAACGGCGGGGGCCCACTACGAGCAGTACTTC
TRBJ2-7 16 TRBD1 TRBV28 few CASSLAGQGEDDEQYF TGTGCCAGCAGTTTAGCTGGACAGGGGGAGGATGACGAGCAGTACTTC
TRBJ2-7 14 TRBD2 TRBV27 NA CASLSSGSSYEQYF TGTGCCAGCCTCTCTAGCGGGTCATCCTACGAGCAGTACTTC
TRBJ1-5 13 NA TRBV12-3/TRBV12-4 NA CASSLRGEQPQHF TGTGCCAGCAGTCTCCGGGGGGAGCAGCCCCAGCATTTT
TRBJ1-5 15 TRBD1 TRBV19 NA CASRPGTGGDQPQHF TGTGCCAGTAGACCCGGGACAGGGGGTGATCAGCCCCAGCATTTT
TRBJ1-6 15 TRBD1 TRBV6-5 NA CASSYSPGGVSPLHF TGTGCCAGCAGTTACTCGCCAGGGGGTGTTTCACCCCTCCACTTT
TRBJ1-5 20 NA TRBV19 NA CASSIYTARGRVNSNQPQHF TGTGCCAGTAGTATTTACACGGCCAGGGGCCGCGTTAATAGCAATCAGCCCCAGCATTTT
TRBJ1-3 15 NA TRBV28 NA CASSPQQGTGNTIYF TGTGCCAGCAGTCCCCAACAGGGCACAGGAAACACCATATATTTT
TRBJ1-1 16 NA TRBV4-3 NA CASSQVLRQGDTEAFF TGCGCCAGCAGCCAAGTTTTAAGGCAGGGTGACACTGAAGCTTTCTTT
TRBJ1-4 16 NA TRBV19 NA CASSPTTVATNEKLFF TGTGCCAGTAGCCCGACGACAGTTGCAACTAATGAAAAACTGTTTTTT
TRBJ2-5 13 NA TRBV19 NA CASSGHPQETQYF TGTGCCAGTAGTGGACACCCCCAAGAGACCCAGTACTTC
TRBJ2-7 17 NA TRBV9 NA CASSPTPTRKTNYEQYF TGTGCCAGCAGCCCGACCCCGACTAGGAAGACAAACTACGAGCAGTACTTC
TRBJ1-2 15 NA TRBV4-2 NA CASSHRIEGERGYTF TGTGCCAGCAGCCACAGAATTGAGGGGGAGCGCGGCTACACCTTC
TRBJ1-2 12 NA TRBV6-5 NA CASRVTGRGYTF TGTGCCAGCAGAGTGACAGGCCGGGGCTACACCTTC
TRBJ1-5 14 TRBD1 TRBV29-1 NA CSVSEGQSNQPQHF TGCAGCGTTTCAGAGGGACAGTCAAATCAGCCCCAGCATTTT
TRBJ2-4 19 TRBD2 TRBV4-3 few CASSQDHLAGSLAKNIQYF TGCGCCAGCAGCCAAGATCACCTAGCGGGGTCCCTAGCCAAAAACATTCAGTACTTC
TRBJ1-2 15 TRBD1 TRBV7-2 NA CASSLGGTGNRGYTF TGTGCCAGCAGCTTAGGGGGGACAGGGAACCGTGGCTACACCTTC
TRBJ2-1 15 TRBD1 TRBV19 NA CASSINGQGRSEQFF TGTGCCAGTAGTATAAACGGACAGGGTAGGAGTGAGCAGTTCTTC
TRBJ2-3 15 NA TRBV13 NA CASSTPGGSTDTQYF TGTGCCAGCTCGACTCCCGGCGGAAGCACAGATACGCAGTATTTT
TRBJ2-3 15 TRBD2 TRBV7-2 NA CASSRMGGGTDTQYF TGTGCCAGCAGCCGGATGGGGGGGGGTACAGATACGCAGTATTTT
TRBJ1-2 12 NA TRBV5-8 NA CASSLRGYGYTF TGTGCCAGCAGCTTGCGCGGCTATGGCTACACCTTC
TRBJ1-2 14 NA TRBV6-5 NA CASSNRGGGYGYTF TGTGCCAGCAGTAACCGTGGGGGGGGCTATGGCTACACCTTC
TRBJ1-5 17 NA TRBV19 NA CASSIDKEGFGNQPQHF TGTGCCAGTAGTATAGACAAGGAGGGTTTTGGTAATCAGCCCCAGCATTTT
TRBJ2-7 14 NA TRBV6-2/TRBV6-3 once CASSYSMQGKEQYF TGTGCCAGCAGTTACTCGATGCAGGGAAAGGAGCAGTACTTC
TRBJ2-1 15 NA TRBV5-4 once CASSSRGWGWDEQFF TGTGCCAGCAGCTCCCGGGGGTGGGGCTGGGATGAGCAGTTCTTC
TRBJ2-3 15 TRBD2 TRBV11-2 NA CASSYTGTSSDTQYF TGTGCCAGCAGCTACACCGGGACTAGCTCAGATACGCAGTATTTT
TRBJ1-3 17 NA TRBV4-1 NA CASSQSGTPSSGNTIYF TGCGCCAGCAGCCAATCCGGGACACCGAGCTCTGGAAACACCATATATTTT
TRBJ2-7 14 NA TRBV7-2 NA CASSQGTVSYEQYF TGTGCCAGCAGCCAAGGCACAGTTTCCTACGAGCAGTACTTC
TRBJ1-1 14 TRBD1 TRBV5-1 NA CASSYTGGNTEAFF TGCGCCAGCAGCTATACAGGGGGGAACACTGAAGCTTTCTTT
TRBJ1-6 15 TRBD1 TRBV6-2/TRBV6-3 NA CASSPDRGYNSPLHF TGTGCCAGCAGTCCCGACAGGGGCTATAATTCACCCCTCCACTTT
TRBJ1-1 13 TRBD1 TRBV15 NA CATSFDRASEAFF TGTGCCACCAGCTTCGACAGGGCCTCCGAAGCTTTCTTT
TRBJ2-5 14 TRBD1 TRBV5-1 NA CASSLWGQQETQYF TGCGCCAGCAGCTTGTGGGGACAGCAAGAGACCCAGTACTTC
TRBJ1-6 15 TRBD1 TRBV6-5 NA CASAYRDRGESPLHF TGTGCCAGCGCCTACCGGGACAGGGGGGAATCACCCCTCCACTTT
TRBJ1-5 16 NA TRBV10-3 NA CAISESVGTPRQPQHF TGTGCCATCAGTGAGTCGGTAGGGACTCCCCGGCAGCCCCAGCATTTT
TRBJ1-2 13 NA TRBV2 NA CASKRTALYGYTF TGTGCCAGCAAAAGGACAGCACTTTATGGCTACACCTTC
TRBJ1-2 12 NA TRBV28 NA CASSLFGSGYTF TGTGCCAGCAGTTTATTCGGGAGTGGCTACACCTTC
TRBJ2-3 16 TRBD2 TRBV7-3 NA CASSRGVELSTDTQYF TGTGCCAGCAGCCGGGGGGTAGAGCTAAGCACAGATACGCAGTATTTT
TRBJ1-5 17 NA TRBV6-6 few CASSPFTGSVGNQPQHF TGTGCCAGCAGTCCATTCACCGGGAGTGTGGGCAATCAGCCCCAGCATTTT
TRBJ1-6 16 TRBD1 TRBV25-1 once CASSAPSGQGGSPLHF TGTGCCAGCAGTGCCCCCTCGGGACAGGGTGGTTCACCCCTCCACTTT
TRBJ1-1 15 TRBD1 TRBV28 NA CASSLPGQPNTEAFF TGTGCCAGCAGTCTCCCGGGACAGCCGAACACTGAAGCTTTCTTT
TRBJ2-1 16 TRBD2 TRBV11-2 NA CASSPSGGGRNNEQFF TGTGCCAGCAGCCCAAGCGGGGGGGGAAGAAACAATGAGCAGTTCTTC
TRBJ1-5 15 NA TRBV4-2 once CASSPGGREGQPQHF TGTGCCAGCAGCCCGGGGGGCAGGGAAGGGCAGCCCCAGCATTTT
TRBJ1-1 14 NA TRBV7-9 NA CASSTFDWAGEAFF TGTGCCAGCAGCACATTTGATTGGGCAGGTGAAGCTTTCTTT
TRBJ1-3 16 NA TRBV5-1 NA CASSLAGPRAGNTIYF TGCGCCAGCAGCTTGGCAGGGCCCCGGGCTGGAAACACCATATATTTT
TRBJ1-5 15 TRBD1 TRBV6-6 NA CASSPGQGAMQPQHF TGTGCCAGCAGCCCCGGACAGGGGGCGATGCAGCCCCAGCATTTT
TRBJ2-2 16 TRBD1 TRBV7-9 NA CASSRDSPRGTGELFF TGTGCCAGCAGCCGGGACAGCCCCCGGGGCACCGGGGAGCTGTTTTTT
TRBJ2-3 15 NA TRBV7-7 once CASSLGVSGADTQYF TGTGCTAGCAGCTTAGGTGTCTCCGGGGCAGATACGCAGTATTTT
TRBJ1-3 13 NA TRBV2 once CASTGESAGTIYF TGTGCCAGCACCGGGGAATCCGCGGGCACCATATATTTT
TRBJ2-5 15 NA TRBV5-1 NA CASSRAGGNGETQYF TGCGCCAGCAGCCGCGCAGGGGGGAACGGAGAGACCCAGTACTTC
TRBJ1-5 16 NA TRBV5-6 NA CASSLKGRETNQPQHF TGTGCCAGCAGCTTGAAGGGCCGGGAGACAAATCAGCCCCAGCATTTT
TRBJ2-7 18 TRBD2 TRBV28 NA CASSSIPGLAGESYEQYF TGTGCCAGCAGTTCAATACCGGGACTAGCGGGGGAGTCCTACGAGCAGTACTTC
TRBJ1-3 16 NA TRBV19 NA CASSISAAGTGNTIYF TGTGCCAGTAGTATAAGCGCGGCAGGGACTGGAAACACCATATATTTT
TRBJ2-2 11 NA TRBV7-3 few CASSFGGELFF TGTGCCAGCAGCTTCGGCGGGGAGCTGTTTTTT
TRBJ1-5 14 TRBD1 TRBV5-1 NA CASSAGQGGQPQHF TGCGCCAGCAGCGCGGGACAGGGGGGACAGCCCCAGCATTTT
TRBJ2-1 16 TRBD1 TRBV2 NA CASRPGQGFPYNEQFF TGTGCCAGCAGACCCGGACAGGGCTTTCCCTACAATGAGCAGTTCTTC
TRBJ1-3 13 TRBD1 TRBV10-3 once CAIRGDRGNTIYF TGTGCCATCAGGGGGGACAGGGGAAACACCATATATTTT